A selection of T cell receptor beta chains follows, all from one sample in a study of blood T cell repertoires in COVID-19. Clones were sequenced by immunoSEQ multiplex PCR, and TCRdb holds only the in-frame ones, with some missing. This sample has around 100,000 clones, with about 90% found just once. The sequenced material came from peripheral blood. All receptors derive from a man aged 25-45 years in a cohort sampled during active COVID-19. Both conserved end residues are part of each CDR3. A D gene is named only where the DNA matches it firmly.

J	V	D	length	DNA	CDR3
TRBJ1-4	TRBV7-3	TRBD1	20	TGTGCCAGCAGCTGCCCTATCCAGGGGGCTGGGGATCCAACTAATGAAAAACTGTTTTTT	CASSCPIQGAGDPTNEKLFF
TRBJ2-1	TRBV7-9	TRBD1	18	TGTGCCAGCAGCTCAACCTTCACAGGGGGAAGCTCCTACAATGAGCAGTTCTTC	CASSSTFTGGSSYNEQFF
TRBJ1-1	TRBV10-2	TRBD1	14	TGCGCCAGCTCCTTCGACAGGGGTGTCACTGAAGCTTTCTTT	CASSFDRGVTEAFF
TRBJ2-1	TRBV5-1	NA	14	TGCGCCAGCAGCCTGGGGCCCCCCTCAGGGGAGCAGTTCTTC	CASSLGPPSGEQFF
TRBJ2-3	TRBV3-1/TRBV3-2	NA	15	TGTGCCAGCAGCCAAGACTCGGGGTTGCCGGGTACGCAGTATTTT	CASSQDSGLPGTQYF
TRBJ2-7	TRBV9	NA	15	TGTGCCAGCAGCGTAGAGGGCAGGGAACCCTACGAGCAGTACTTC	CASSVEGREPYEQYF
TRBJ1-2	TRBV7-9	NA	15	TGTGCCAGCAGCTTGGGCGGGGTGGCCGACGATGGCTACACCTTC	CASSLGGVADDGYTF
TRBJ2-2	TRBV2	NA	16	TGTGCCAGCCAGATAGGCGAACTAATGGACACCGGGGAGCTGTTTTTT	CASQIGELMDTGELFF
TRBJ2-1	TRBV30	TRBD2	11	TGTGCCTGGAGCACGGGGGGAGAGCAGTTCTTC	CAWSTGGEQFF
TRBJ1-2	TRBV6-6	NA	15	TGTGCCAGCACCCACGGGCGGGGCGTAAACTATGGCTACACCTTC	CASTHGRGVNYGYTF